This T cell receptor (beta chain) was captured in a study of T cell repertoires in cytomegalovirus infection. Study summary: Public TCR beta signatures indicated both CMV infection and matching HLA type. General study points: HLA-C-restricted CMV-specific TCR beta clonotypes prevailed in the ex vivo response.

There are many counts of this clonotype. The antigen remains undetermined. TCRdb fed the reads into MiXCR, producing one record per CDR3 protein. The repertoire consists of some 300,000 distinct CDR3 sequences, with approximately 10% occurring once and the leading ten covering around 2.5%. V was shortened by 4 bases and J by 8 bases, with 14 bases between the two germline ends. Germline V gene lookup returns CDR1 SQVTM and CDR2 ANQGSEA. The CDR3 totals 12 residues. V usage is TRBV29-1 and J usage is TRBJ1-2; TRBD1 might be the D (5 bases). This receptor was taken from a human donor in good health (CMV status not recorded). Some clones in this sample may be carry-over from other donors' samples. Specimen: PBMCs. CDR3 nucleotides: TGCAGCGTTGCTTTTAGGAGGGGAGGCTACACCTTC. Its protein product is CSVAFRRGGYTF. Based on the CDR3 plus reference TRBV29-1 and TRBJ1-2, the full variable domain is SAVISQKPSRDICQRGTSLTIQCQVDSQVTMMFWYRQQPGQSLTLIATANQGSEATYESGFVIDKFPISRPNLTFSTLTVSNMSPEDSSIYLCSVAFRRGGYTFGSGTRLTVV.